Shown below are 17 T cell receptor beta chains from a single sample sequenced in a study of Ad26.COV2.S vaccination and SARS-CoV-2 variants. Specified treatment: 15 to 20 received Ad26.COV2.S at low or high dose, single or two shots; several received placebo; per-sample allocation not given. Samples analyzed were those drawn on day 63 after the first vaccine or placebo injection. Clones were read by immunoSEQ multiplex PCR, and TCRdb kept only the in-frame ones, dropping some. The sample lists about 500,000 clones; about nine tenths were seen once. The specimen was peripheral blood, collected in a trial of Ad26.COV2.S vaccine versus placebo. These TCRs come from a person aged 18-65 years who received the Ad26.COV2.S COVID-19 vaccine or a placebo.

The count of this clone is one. The CDR3 DNA is TGTGCCAGTACCGGACAGGGCCACGAGCAGTACTTC. Translated: CASTGQGHEQYF. The rearrangement joins TRBV19 to TRBJ2-7; 8 bases fit TRBD1. J lost 5 bases, V lost 7 bases, and 4 bases had no gene match. Germline V gene lookup returns CDR1 LNHDA and CDR2 SQIVND (reference sequence). The CDR3 runs to 12 residues.

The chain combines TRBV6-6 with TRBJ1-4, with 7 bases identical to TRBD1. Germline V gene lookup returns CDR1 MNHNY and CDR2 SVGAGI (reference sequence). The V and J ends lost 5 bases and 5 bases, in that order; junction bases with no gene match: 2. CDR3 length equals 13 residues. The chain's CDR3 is CASSNRGNEKLFF. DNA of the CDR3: TGTGCCAGCAGTAACAGGGGAAATGAAAAACTGTTTTTT.

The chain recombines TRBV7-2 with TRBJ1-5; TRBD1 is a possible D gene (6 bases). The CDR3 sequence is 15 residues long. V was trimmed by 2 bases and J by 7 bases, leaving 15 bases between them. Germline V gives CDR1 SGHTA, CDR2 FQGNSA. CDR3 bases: TGTGCCAGCAGCTTACAGGGGTTTGATTGGCAGCCCCAGCATTTT. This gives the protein CASSLQGFDWQPQHF.

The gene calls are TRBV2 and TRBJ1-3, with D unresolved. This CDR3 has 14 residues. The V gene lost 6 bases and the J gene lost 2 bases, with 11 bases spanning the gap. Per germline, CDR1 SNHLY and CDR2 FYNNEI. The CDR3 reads CASRGLIPGNTIYF. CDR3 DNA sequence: TGTGCCAGCAGGGGGTTGATCCCTGGAAACACCATATATTTT.

The CDR3 spells CASSGENFSGNTIYF. The CDR3 DNA reads as TGTGCCAGCTCAGGGGAAAACTTCTCTGGAAACACCATATATTTT. The V gene is TRBV18, the J gene TRBJ1-3; no reliable D call. The CDR3 length is 15 residues. Trimming left V 5 bases short and J 0 bases short, with 11 bases between. Germline loops: CDR1 KGHSH, CDR2 LQKENI.

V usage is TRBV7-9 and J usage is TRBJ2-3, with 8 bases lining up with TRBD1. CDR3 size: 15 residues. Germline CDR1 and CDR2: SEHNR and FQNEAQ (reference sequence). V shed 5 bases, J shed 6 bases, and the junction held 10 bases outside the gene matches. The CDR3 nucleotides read TGTGCCAGCAGCCGTTGGACAGGGTCGGGGGATACGCAGTATTTT. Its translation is CASSRWTGSGDTQYF.

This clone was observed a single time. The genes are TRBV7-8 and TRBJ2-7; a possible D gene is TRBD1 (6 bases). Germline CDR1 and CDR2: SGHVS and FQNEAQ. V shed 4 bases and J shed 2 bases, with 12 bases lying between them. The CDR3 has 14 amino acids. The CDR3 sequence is CASSSTGTTYEQYF. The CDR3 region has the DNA TGTGCCAGCAGCTCCACCGGGACAACCTACGAGCAGTACTTC.

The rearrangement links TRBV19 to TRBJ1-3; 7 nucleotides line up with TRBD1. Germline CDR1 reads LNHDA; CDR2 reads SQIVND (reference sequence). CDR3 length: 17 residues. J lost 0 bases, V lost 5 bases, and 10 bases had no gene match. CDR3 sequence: CASSPQDRTYSGNTIYF. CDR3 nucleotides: TGTGCCAGTAGTCCCCAGGACAGGACTTACTCTGGAAACACCATATATTTT. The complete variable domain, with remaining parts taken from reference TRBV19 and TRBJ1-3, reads DGGITQSPKYLFRKEGQNVTLSCEQNLNHDAMYWYRQDPGQGLRLIYYSQIVNDFQKGDIAEGYSVSREKKESFPLTVTSAQKNPTAFYLCASSPQDRTYSGNTIYFGEGSWLTVV.

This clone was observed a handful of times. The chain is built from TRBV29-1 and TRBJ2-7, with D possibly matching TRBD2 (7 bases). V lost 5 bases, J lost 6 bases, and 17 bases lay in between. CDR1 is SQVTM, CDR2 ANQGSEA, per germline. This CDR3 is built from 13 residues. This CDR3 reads CSVLAGAKGEQYF. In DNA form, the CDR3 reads TGCAGCGTTCTGGCGGGGGCTAAGGGCGAGCAGTACTTC.

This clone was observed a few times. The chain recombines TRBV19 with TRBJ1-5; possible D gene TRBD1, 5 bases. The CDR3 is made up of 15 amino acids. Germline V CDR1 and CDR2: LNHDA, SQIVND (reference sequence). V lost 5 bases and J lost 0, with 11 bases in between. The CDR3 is CASSYAGNSNQPQHF. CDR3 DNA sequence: TGTGCCAGTAGTTACGCAGGGAATAGCAATCAGCCCCAGCATTTT.

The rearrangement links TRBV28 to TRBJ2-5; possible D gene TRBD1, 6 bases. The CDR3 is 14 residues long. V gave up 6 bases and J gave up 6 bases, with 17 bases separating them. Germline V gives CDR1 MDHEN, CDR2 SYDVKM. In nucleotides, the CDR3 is TGTGCCAGCAGCCGAGGGGGTTGGGGACAGACCCAGTACTTC. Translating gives CASSRGGWGQTQYF.

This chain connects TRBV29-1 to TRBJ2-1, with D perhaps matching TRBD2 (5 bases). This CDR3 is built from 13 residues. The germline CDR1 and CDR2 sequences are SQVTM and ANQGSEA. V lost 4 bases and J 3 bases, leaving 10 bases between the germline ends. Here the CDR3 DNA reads TGCAGCGTTGTAAGCGGATACTACAATGAGCAGTTCTTC. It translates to CSVVSGYYNEQFF.

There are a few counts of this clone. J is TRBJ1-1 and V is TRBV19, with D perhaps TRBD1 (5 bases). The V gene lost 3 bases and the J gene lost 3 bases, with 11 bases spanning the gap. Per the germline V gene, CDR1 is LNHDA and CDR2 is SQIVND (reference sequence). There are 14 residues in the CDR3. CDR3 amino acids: CASSIGMGDTEAFF. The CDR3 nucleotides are TGTGCCAGTAGTATTGGCATGGGGGACACTGAAGCTTTCTTT.

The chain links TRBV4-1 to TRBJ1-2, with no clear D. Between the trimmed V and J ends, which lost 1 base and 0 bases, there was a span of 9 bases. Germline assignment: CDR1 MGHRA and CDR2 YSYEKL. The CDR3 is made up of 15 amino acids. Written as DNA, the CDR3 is TGCGCCAGCAGCCAAGTCCCCGGCCCTAACTATGGCTACACCTTC. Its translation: CASSQVPGPNYGYTF.

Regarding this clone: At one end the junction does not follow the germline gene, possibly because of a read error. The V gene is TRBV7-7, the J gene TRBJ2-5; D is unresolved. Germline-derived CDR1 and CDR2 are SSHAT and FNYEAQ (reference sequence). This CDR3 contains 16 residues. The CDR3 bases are TGTGCTAGCAGCTTAGGTAAGTCCTTGTACCAAGAGACCCAGTACTTC. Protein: CASSLGKSLYQETQYF.

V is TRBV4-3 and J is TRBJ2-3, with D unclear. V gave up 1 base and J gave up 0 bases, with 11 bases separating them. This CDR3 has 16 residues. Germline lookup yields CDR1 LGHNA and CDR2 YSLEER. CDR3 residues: CASSQGVAVSTDTQYF. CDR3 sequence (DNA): TGCGCCAGCAGCCAAGGGGTAGCCGTAAGCACAGATACGCAGTATTTT.

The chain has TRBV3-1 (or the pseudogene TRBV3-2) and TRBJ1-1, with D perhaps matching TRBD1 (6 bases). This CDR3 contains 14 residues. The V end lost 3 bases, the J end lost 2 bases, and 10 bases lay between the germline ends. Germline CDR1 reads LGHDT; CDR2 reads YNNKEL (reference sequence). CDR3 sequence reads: CASSHRTVNTEAFF. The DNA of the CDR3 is TGTGCCAGCAGCCACAGGACAGTAAACACTGAAGCTTTCTTT.